These 10 T cell receptor beta chains came from one sample sequenced in a study of control samples from healthy donors and cancer patients. TCRdb keeps only in-frame clones here, not all; method: immunoSEQ multiplex PCR. The sample has about 150,000 clones, approximately 88% seen once. Sequencing was done on a sample of blood. Receptors were obtained from a man aged 25 to 45 in good health.

In DNA form, the CDR3 reads TGTGCCAGCAGTTTACCTCCCGGGGGCTTGGAGACCCAGTACTTC. Amino acids: CASSLPPGGLETQYF. The genes are TRBV27 and TRBJ2-5; D could derive from TRBD1 or TRBD2 (6 bases each). Germline values: CDR1 MNHEY, CDR2 SMNVEV (reference sequence). V shed 2 bases and J shed 5 bases, with 15 bases lying between them. This CDR3 spans 15 amino acids.

V usage is TRBV7-9 and J usage is TRBJ1-2; D remains ambiguous. Between the trimmed V and J ends, which lost 2 bases and 8 bases, there was a span of 15 bases. The germline V gene has CDR1 SEHNR and CDR2 FQNEAQ (reference sequence). The CDR3 extends over 14 amino acids. The CDR3 loop reads CASSLYELTNGYTF. The CDR3 nucleotides are TGTGCCAGCAGCTTATATGAGTTGACGAACGGCTACACCTTC.

The chain combines TRBV11-3 with TRBJ2-5; D is uncertain. The germline CDR1 and CDR2 sequences are SGHNT and YENEEA. V lost 1 base and J lost 4, with 7 bases in between. There are 13 residues in the CDR3. The CDR3 loop reads CASSLVTRETQYF. The CDR3 DNA follows: TGTGCCAGCAGCTTAGTCACACGAGAGACCCAGTACTTC.

V is TRBV10-3 and J is TRBJ1-2; D is unresolved. The CDR3 sequence is 15 residues long. V lost 3 bases and J lost 4, with 15 bases in between. Germline-derived CDR1 and CDR2 are ENHRY and SYGVKD. The CDR3 region has the DNA TGTGCCATCAGTGACGGAACCCGGGCGGTCTATGGCTACACCTTC. Protein: CAISDGTRAVYGYTF.

The gene calls are TRBV6-6 and TRBJ2-1; a weak D match, TRBD2 (6 bases). Trimming took 7 bases from V and 7 from J, leaving 17 bases between them. Germline CDR1 MNHNY, CDR2 SVGAGI (reference sequence). The CDR3 is 14 residues long. The DNA of the CDR3 is TGTGCCAGCAATCCTGGACTAAGCGGGAATGAGCAGTTCTTC. It specifies CASNPGLSGNEQFF.

The gene calls are TRBV6-5 and TRBJ1-1; D unclear. The V gene lost 2 bases and the J gene lost 0 bases, with 7 bases spanning the gap. The CDR3 covers 14 residues. CDR1 is MNHEY, CDR2 SVGAGI, per germline. The CDR3 DNA reads as TGTGCCAGCAGTTACACGTGGATGAACACTGAAGCTTTCTTT. Translating it yields CASSYTWMNTEAFF.

The chain couples TRBV12-5 to TRBJ2-3; TRBD2 matches 8 bases. J lost 2 bases, V lost 3 bases, and 10 bases had no gene match. The CDR3 sequence is 17 residues long. The germline CDR1 and CDR2 sequences are LGHNT and FRNRAP. This chain's CDR3 is CASGFQRGRDFTDTQYF. CDR3 coding DNA: TGTGCTAGTGGTTTCCAGCGGGGGCGGGATTTCACAGATACGCAGTATTTT.

V gene TRBV5-8 combines with J gene TRBJ2-3; 14 bases line up with TRBD2. The CDR3 extends over 17 amino acids. The V gene's germline CDR1 is SGHTS and CDR2 YDEGEE. The V gene end was trimmed by 4 bases and the J gene end by 3 bases; junction bases not matched to a gene: 7. DNA of the CDR3: TGTGCCAGCAGCCCTGGGACTAGCGGGGGAGGTACAGATACGCAGTATTTT. Protein sequence: CASSPGTSGGGTDTQYF. Variable domain in full (rest from reference TRBV5-8 and TRBJ2-3): EAGVTQSPTHLIKTRGQQATLRCSPISGHTSVYWYQQALGLGLQFLLWYDEGEERNRGNFPPRFSGRQFPNYSSELNVNALELEDSALYLCASSPGTSGGGTDTQYFGPGTRLTVL.

The V and J genes are TRBV24-1 and TRBJ2-3; 8 bases line up with TRBD1. Germline loops: CDR1 KGHDR, CDR2 SFDVKD. This CDR3 spans 14 amino acids. Trimming removed 5 bases from V and 4 bases from J; junction bases left unmatched: 4. CDR3 sequence (DNA): TGTGCCACCAGTGCAGGGGGCTCGGCAGATACGCAGTATTTT. As protein: CATSAGGSADTQYF.

CDR3 coding DNA: TGCGCCAGCAGCTGGGGTCTGTGGGACACTGAAGCTTTCTTT. It encodes CASSWGLWDTEAFF. V usage is TRBV5-1 and J usage is TRBJ1-1; D gene unclear. With 3 bases removed from V and 3 bases from J, the gap between germline ends came to 12 bases. CDR1 is SGHRS and CDR2 is YFSETQ in the germline V gene. The CDR3 consists of 14 residues.